In its sample, the clone carrying this TCR beta chain was seen a few times. CDR3 size: 17 residues. From germline, CDR1 is DFQATT and CDR2 SNEGSKA (reference sequence). V was clipped by 0 bases and J by 5 bases, with 23 bases between them. The data were obtained in a study of blood T cells in healthy people across ages. Study summary: About one barcoded beta molecule per two T cells was the capture yield of template switching.

Sample-barcoded 5' priming and a J-beta primer mix drove a second PCR of about 6 to 12 cycles. TCRdb reprocessed the 5' RACE reads via MiXCR and lists one record per CDR3 protein. The table lists some 1.6 million distinct CDR3 sequences, 34% of them singletons. V is TRBV20-1 and J is TRBJ2-7; D may be TRBD2 (6 bases). This TCR was recovered from a woman in her twenties or thirties in good health. Material: blood. CDR3 nucleotides: TGCAGTGCTAGAGATCTTCGCGGGGCGACTGAGGGAGACGAGCAGTACTTC. It codes for CSARDLRGATEGDEQYF.